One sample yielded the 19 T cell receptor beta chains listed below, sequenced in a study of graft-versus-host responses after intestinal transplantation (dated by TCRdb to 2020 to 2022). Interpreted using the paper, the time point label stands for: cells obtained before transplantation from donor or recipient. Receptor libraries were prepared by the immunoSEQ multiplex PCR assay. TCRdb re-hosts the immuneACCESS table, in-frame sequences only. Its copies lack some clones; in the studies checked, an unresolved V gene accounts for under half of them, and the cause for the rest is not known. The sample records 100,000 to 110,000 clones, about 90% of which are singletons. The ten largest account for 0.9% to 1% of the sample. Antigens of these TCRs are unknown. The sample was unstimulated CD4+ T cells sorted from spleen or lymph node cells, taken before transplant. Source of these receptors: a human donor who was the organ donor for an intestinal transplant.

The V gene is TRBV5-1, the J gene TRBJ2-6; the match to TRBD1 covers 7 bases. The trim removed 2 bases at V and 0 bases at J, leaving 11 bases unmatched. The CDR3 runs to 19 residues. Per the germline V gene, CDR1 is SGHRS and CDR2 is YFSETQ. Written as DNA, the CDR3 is TGCGCCAGCAGCTTAGGGGACAGATACTTTGGCTCTGGGGCCAACGTCCTGACTTTC. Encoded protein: CASSLGDRYFGSGANVLTF.

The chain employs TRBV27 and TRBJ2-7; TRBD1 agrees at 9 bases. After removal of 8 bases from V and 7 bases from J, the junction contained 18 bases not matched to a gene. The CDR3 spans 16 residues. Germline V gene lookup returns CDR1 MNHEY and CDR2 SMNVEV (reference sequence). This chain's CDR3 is CASYPWGRTGAGEQYF. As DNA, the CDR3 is TGTGCCAGCTATCCCTGGGGCCGGACAGGGGCGGGGGAGCAGTACTTC.

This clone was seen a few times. CDR3 protein: CAIRGTADGYTF. CDR3 DNA: TGTGCCATCAGAGGGACAGCAGATGGCTACACCTTC. This chain uses TRBV10-3 with TRBJ1-2; TRBD1 aligns across 7 bases. Trimming cost V 6 bases and J 6 bases; bases outside gene matches: 4. The CDR3 covers 12 residues. Germline V gene lookup returns CDR1 ENHRY and CDR2 SYGVKD.

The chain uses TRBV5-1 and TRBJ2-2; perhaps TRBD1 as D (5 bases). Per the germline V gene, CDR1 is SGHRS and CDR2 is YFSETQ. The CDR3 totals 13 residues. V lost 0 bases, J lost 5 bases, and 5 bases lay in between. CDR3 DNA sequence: TGCGCCAGCAGCTTGGAGGGGACCGGGGAGCTGTTTTTT. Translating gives CASSLEGTGELFF.

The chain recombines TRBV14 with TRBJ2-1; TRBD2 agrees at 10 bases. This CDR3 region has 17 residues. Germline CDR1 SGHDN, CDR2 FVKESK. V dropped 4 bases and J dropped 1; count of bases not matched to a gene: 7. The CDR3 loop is CASSLLASGGSYNEQFF. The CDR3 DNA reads TGTGCCAGCAGCCTCCTTGCTAGCGGGGGATCCTACAATGAGCAGTTCTTC. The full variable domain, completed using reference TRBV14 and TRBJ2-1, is EAGVTQFPSHSVIEKGQTVTLRCDPISGHDNLYWYRRVMGKEIKFLLHFVKESKQDESGMPNNRFLAERTGGTYSTLKVQPAELEDSGVYFCASSLLASGGSYNEQFFGPGTRLTVL.

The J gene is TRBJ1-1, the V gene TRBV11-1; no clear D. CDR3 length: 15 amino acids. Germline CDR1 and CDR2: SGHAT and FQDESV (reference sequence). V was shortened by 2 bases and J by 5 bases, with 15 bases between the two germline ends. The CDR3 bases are TGTGCCAGCAGCTTACGGGAGGTGTCGGGGACTGAAGCTTTCTTT. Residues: CASSLREVSGTEAFF.

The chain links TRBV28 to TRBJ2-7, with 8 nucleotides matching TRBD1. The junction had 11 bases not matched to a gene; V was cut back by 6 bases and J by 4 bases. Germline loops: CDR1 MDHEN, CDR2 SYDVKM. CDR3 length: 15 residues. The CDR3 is CASSPPGQGRYEQYF. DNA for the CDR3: TGTGCCAGCAGCCCACCCGGACAGGGAAGGTACGAGCAGTACTTC.

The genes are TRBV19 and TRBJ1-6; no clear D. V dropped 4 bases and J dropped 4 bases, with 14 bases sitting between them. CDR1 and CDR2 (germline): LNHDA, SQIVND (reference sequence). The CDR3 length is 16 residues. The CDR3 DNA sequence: TGTGCCAGTAGTACAGCAGGAATACTGTATAATTCACCCCTCCACTTT. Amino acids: CASSTAGILYNSPLHF. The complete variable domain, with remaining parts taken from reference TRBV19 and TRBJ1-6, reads DGGITQSPKYLFRKEGQNVTLSCEQNLNHDAMYWYRQDPGQGLRLIYYSQIVNDFQKGDIAEGYSVSREKKESFPLTVTSAQKNPTAFYLCASSTAGILYNSPLHFGNGTRLTVT.

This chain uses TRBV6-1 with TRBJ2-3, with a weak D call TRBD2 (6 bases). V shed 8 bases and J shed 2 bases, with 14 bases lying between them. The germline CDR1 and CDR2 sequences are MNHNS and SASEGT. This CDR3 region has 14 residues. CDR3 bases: TGTGCCAGCCTCCGGGGACTCATCACAGATACGCAGTATTTT. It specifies CASLRGLITDTQYF.

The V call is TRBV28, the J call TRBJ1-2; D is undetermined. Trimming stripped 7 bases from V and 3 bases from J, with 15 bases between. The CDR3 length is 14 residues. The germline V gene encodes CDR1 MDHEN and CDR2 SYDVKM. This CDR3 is CASNSGGYDYGYTF. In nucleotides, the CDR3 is TGTGCCAGCAATTCGGGAGGGTACGACTATGGCTACACCTTC.

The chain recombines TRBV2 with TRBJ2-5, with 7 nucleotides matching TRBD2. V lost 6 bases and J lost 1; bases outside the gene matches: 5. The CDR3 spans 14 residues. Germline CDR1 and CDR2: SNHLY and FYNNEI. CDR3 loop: CASRRAGVQETQYF. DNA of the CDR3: TGTGCCAGCAGGAGGGCGGGGGTCCAAGAGACCCAGTACTTC.

The CDR3 DNA reads TGCGCCAGCAGCAGGTCGGGACAGGGTATCTATGAGCAGTTCTTC. It translates to CASSRSGQGIYEQFF. The chain combines TRBV4-1 with TRBJ2-1; 9 positions agree with TRBD1. This CDR3 has 15 residues. Unmatched junction bases numbered 10, after V lost 5 bases and J lost 8 bases. CDR1 is MGHRA and CDR2 is YSYEKL in the germline V gene.

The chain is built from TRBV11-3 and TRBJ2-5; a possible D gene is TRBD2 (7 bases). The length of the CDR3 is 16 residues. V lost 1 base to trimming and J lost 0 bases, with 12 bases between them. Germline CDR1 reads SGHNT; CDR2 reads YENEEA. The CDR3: CASSLGGGGHQETQYF. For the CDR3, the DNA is TGTGCCAGCAGCTTAGGAGGCGGGGGCCACCAAGAGACCCAGTACTTC.

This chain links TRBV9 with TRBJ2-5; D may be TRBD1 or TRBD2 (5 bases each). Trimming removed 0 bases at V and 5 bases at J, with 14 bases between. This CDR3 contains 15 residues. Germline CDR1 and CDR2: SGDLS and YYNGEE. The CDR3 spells CASSVEGSPGETQYF. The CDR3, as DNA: TGTGCCAGCAGCGTAGAGGGGAGTCCGGGTGAGACCCAGTACTTC.

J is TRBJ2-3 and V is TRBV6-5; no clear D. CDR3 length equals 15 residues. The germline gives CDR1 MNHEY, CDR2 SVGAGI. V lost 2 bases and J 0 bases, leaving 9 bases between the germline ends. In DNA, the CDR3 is TGTGCCAGCAGTTACGACGAGTCTAGCACAGATACGCAGTATTTT. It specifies CASSYDESSTDTQYF.

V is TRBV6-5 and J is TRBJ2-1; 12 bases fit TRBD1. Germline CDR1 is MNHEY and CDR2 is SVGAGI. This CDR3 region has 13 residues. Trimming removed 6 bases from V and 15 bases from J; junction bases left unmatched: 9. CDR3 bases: TGTGCCAGCAGAGACCAAGGGACAGGGGGCTCGTTCTTC. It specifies CASRDQGTGGSFF.

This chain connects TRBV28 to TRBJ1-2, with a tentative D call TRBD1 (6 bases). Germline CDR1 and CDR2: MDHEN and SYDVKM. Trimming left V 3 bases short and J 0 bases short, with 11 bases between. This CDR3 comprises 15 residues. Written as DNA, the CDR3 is TGTGCCAGCAGTTTCATGGACAGACCTAACTATGGCTACACCTTC. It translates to CASSFMDRPNYGYTF.

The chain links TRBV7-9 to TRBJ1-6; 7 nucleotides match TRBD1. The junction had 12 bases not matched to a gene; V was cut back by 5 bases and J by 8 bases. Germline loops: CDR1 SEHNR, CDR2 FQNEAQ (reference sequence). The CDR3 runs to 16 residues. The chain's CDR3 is CASSPIGEGAHSPLHF. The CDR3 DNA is TGTGCCAGCAGCCCAATAGGGGAGGGGGCGCATTCACCCCTCCACTTT.

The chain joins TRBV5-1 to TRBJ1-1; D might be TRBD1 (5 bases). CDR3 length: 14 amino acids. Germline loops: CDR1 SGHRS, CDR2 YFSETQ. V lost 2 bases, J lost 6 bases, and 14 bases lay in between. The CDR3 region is CASSLVGGNAEAFF. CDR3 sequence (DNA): TGCGCCAGCAGCTTAGTGGGGGGAAACGCTGAAGCTTTCTTT.